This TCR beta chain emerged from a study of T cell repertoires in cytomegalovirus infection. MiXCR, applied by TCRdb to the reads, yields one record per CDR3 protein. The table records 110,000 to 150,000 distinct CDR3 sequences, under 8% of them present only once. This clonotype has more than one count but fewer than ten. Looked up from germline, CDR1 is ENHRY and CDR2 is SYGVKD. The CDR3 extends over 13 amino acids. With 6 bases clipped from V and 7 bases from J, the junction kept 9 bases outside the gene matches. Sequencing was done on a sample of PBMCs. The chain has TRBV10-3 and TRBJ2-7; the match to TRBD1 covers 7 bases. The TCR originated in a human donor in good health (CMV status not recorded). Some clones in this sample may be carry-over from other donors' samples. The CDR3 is CAIRPPDREEQYF. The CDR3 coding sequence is TGTGCCATCAGGCCCCCTGACAGGGAGGAGCAGTACTTC.